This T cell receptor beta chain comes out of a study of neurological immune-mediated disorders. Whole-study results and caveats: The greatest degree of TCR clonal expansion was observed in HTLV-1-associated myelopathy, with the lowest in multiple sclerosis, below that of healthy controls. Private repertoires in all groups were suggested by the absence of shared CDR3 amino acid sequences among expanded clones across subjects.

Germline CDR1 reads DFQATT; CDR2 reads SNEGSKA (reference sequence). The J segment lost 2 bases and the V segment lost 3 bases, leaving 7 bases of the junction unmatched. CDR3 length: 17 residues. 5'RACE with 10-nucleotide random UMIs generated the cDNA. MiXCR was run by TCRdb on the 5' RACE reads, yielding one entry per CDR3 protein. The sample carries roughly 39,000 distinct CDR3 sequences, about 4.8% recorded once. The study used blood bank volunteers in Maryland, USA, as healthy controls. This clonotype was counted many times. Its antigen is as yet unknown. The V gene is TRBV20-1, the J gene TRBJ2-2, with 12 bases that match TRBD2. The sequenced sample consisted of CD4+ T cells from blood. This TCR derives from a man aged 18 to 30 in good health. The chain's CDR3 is CSASAASGGGNTGELFF. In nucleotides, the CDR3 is TGCAGTGCTAGCGCGGCTAGCGGGGGGGGTAACACCGGGGAGCTGTTTTTT.